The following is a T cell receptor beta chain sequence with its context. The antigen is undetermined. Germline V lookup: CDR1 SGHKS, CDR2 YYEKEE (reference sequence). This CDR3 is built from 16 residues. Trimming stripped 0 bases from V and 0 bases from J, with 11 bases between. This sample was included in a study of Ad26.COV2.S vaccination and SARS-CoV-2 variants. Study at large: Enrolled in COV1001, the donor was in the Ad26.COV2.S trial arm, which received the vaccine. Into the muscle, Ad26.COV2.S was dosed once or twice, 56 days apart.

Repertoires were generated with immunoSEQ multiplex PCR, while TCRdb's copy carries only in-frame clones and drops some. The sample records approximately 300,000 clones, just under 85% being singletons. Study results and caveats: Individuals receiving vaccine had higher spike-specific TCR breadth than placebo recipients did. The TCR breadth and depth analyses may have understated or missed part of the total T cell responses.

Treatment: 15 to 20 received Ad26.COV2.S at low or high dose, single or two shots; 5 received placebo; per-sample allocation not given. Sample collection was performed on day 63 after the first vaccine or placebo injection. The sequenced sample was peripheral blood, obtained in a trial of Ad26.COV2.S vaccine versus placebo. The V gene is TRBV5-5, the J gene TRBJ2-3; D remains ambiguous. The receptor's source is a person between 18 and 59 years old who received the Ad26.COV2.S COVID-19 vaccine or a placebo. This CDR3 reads CASSLASPGSTDTQYF. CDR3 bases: TGTGCCAGCAGCTTGGCCAGCCCGGGTAGCACAGATACGCAGTATTTT.